These 28 T cell receptor beta chains share one sample of origin, sequenced in a study of shared clonotypes between healthy human individuals. The data were produced by immunoSEQ multiplex PCR, yet TCRdb's version contains in-frame clones alone and is incomplete. The sample carries hundreds of thousands of clones, roughly 97% recorded once. Sequencing was performed on naive CD4+ T cells sorted from blood. Subset of the sample: CD45RA+ positively selected. The receptors originated from a woman aged 25 to 45 in good health.

V gene TRBV5-1 combines with J gene TRBJ2-5; D remains unclear. V was clipped by 3 bases and J by 2 bases, with 8 bases between them. The CDR3 consists of 13 residues. The V gene's germline CDR1 is SGHRS and CDR2 YFSETQ. CDR3: CASSSSAQETQYF. CDR3 in DNA: TGCGCCAGCAGCTCCTCCGCACAAGAGACCCAGTACTTC.

The V gene is TRBV5-4, the J gene TRBJ2-7; D remains ambiguous. Germline V gives CDR1 SGHNT, CDR2 YYREEE (reference sequence). V lost 1 base, J lost 2 bases, and 19 bases lay in between. This CDR3 contains 17 residues. CDR3 in amino acids: CASSLPAQASKAYEQYF. The CDR3 DNA is TGTGCCAGCAGCTTGCCCGCCCAAGCGAGTAAAGCCTACGAGCAGTACTTC.

This sequence joins TRBV5-4 and TRBJ2-7; 11 bases agree with TRBD1. The CDR3 is made up of 15 amino acids. Germline V gene sequence: CDR1 SGHNT, CDR2 YYREEE (reference sequence). V lost 2 bases to trimming and J lost 3 bases; unmatched junction nucleotides: 4. CDR3 residues: CASSFGTGGNYEQYF. The CDR3 DNA follows: TGTGCCAGCAGCTTCGGGACAGGGGGTAACTACGAGCAGTACTTC.

J is TRBJ2-7 and V is TRBV5-1; D may be TRBD2 (6 bases). Trimming took 0 bases from V and 5 from J, leaving 12 bases between them. The CDR3 length is 14 residues. Germline V gives CDR1 SGHRS, CDR2 YFSETQ. The DNA of the CDR3 is TGCGCCAGCAGCTTGGGGGACTTATACGACGAGCAGTACTTC. This sequence encodes CASSLGDLYDEQYF.

The chain recombines TRBV5-1 with TRBJ2-2, with D unresolved. CDR1 and CDR2 from the germline V gene are SGHRS and YFSETQ. CDR3 length equals 16 residues. Trimming removed 5 bases at V and 1 base at J, with 15 bases between. The CDR3 loop is CASSGRVNQNTGELFF. The DNA for the CDR3 is TGCGCCAGCAGTGGCAGAGTTAACCAGAACACCGGGGAGCTGTTTTTT.

A note on this clone: Other DNA sequences in this specimen translate into the identical CDR3. The V and J genes are TRBV30 and TRBJ1-6, with D hard to call. The CDR3 runs to 12 residues. From germline, CDR1 is GTSNPN and CDR2 SVGIG (reference sequence). Trimming left V 2 bases short and J 6 bases short, with 5 bases between. CDR3 bases: TGTGCCTGGAGTAGAGTTAATTCACCCCTCCACTTT. The encoded protein is CAWSRVNSPLHF.

This chain connects TRBV10-3 to TRBJ2-1; no definite D call. With 2 bases removed from V and 7 bases from J, the gap between germline ends came to 9 bases. CDR3 length equals 13 residues. Germline-derived CDR1 and CDR2 are ENHRY and SYGVKD. The CDR3 region is CAISETGRNEQFF. Written as DNA, the CDR3 is TGTGCCATCAGTGAGACTGGAAGGAATGAGCAGTTCTTC.

V usage is TRBV5-1 and J usage is TRBJ1-1; no clear D gene. Germline values: CDR1 SGHRS, CDR2 YFSETQ. The V gene lost 0 bases and the J gene lost 2 bases, with 14 bases spanning the gap. This CDR3 has 16 amino acids. CDR3 nucleotides: TGCGCCAGCAGCTTGGCCGACACTCGAGTCAACACTGAAGCTTTCTTT. Residues: CASSLADTRVNTEAFF.

This clone was seen only once. The chain links TRBV6-1 to TRBJ1-2; TRBD1 agrees at 9 bases. CDR3 length: 15 residues. V lost 4 bases to trimming and J lost 4 bases; unmatched junction nucleotides: 7. Germline values: CDR1 MNHNS, CDR2 SASEGT. The CDR3 DNA reads as TGTGCCAGCAGTGGGGGACAGGGAAACTCCTATGGCTACACCTTC. It encodes CASSGGQGNSYGYTF.

The rearrangement joins TRBV5-1 to TRBJ2-7, with D perhaps TRBD2 (7 bases). The CDR3 loop spans 14 amino acids. Germline CDR1 and CDR2: SGHRS and YFSETQ. The germline V and J ends were trimmed by 4 bases and 3 bases, with 14 bases remaining between them. The CDR3 DNA sequence: TGCGCCAGCAGCGGCGGGGGAGGGGGCTACGAGCAGTACTTC. Translating it yields CASSGGGGGYEQYF.

The V call is TRBV5-1, the J call TRBJ2-7, with D tentatively TRBD2 (5 bases). This CDR3 region has 15 residues. The germline CDR1 and CDR2 sequences are SGHRS and YFSETQ. Trimming removed 1 base from V and 3 bases from J, with 14 bases in between. CDR3 coding DNA: TGCGCCAGCAGCTTGTTAGGAACACTAGGCTACGAGCAGTACTTC. This gives the protein CASSLLGTLGYEQYF.

The CDR3 DNA reads as TGTGCCATCAGTGAGTCGCGGGGGGGATACAATGAGCAGTTCTTC. It specifies CAISESRGGYNEQFF. This rearrangement joins TRBV10-3 to TRBJ2-1, with 9 positions matching TRBD2. V shed 0 bases, J shed 4 bases, and the junction held 1 base outside the gene matches. CDR1 and CDR2 from the germline V gene are ENHRY and SYGVKD. This CDR3 has 15 residues.

The chain is built from TRBV28 and TRBJ1-2; tentatively, D is TRBD1 (5 bases). This CDR3 spans 13 amino acids. Trimming left V 6 bases short and J 3 bases short, with 11 bases between. CDR1 and CDR2 (germline): MDHEN, SYDVKM. CDR3 sequence reads: CASSTGRDYGYTF. CDR3 nucleotide sequence: TGTGCCAGCAGCACGGGACGGGACTATGGCTACACCTTC.

The chain is built from TRBV7-2 and TRBJ1-1; maybe TRBD1 (5 bases). The CDR3 extends over 14 amino acids. Trimming took 1 base from V and 6 from J, leaving 12 bases between them. Germline values: CDR1 SGHTA, CDR2 FQGNSA. CDR3 in DNA: TGTGCCAGCAGCTTAGGGGCTCAGGGAGCTGAAGCTTTCTTT. As protein: CASSLGAQGAEAFF.

The V gene is TRBV14, the J gene TRBJ2-7; weak D call: TRBD1 (5 bases). V lost 2 bases, J lost 2 bases, and 10 bases lay in between. Germline CDR1 SGHDN, CDR2 FVKESK. The length of the CDR3 is 14 residues. DNA for the CDR3: TGTGCCAGCAGCCAATTACAGGTGACCTACGAGCAGTACTTC. Translation gives CASSQLQVTYEQYF.

The CDR3 sequence: CASSGDRGNTIYF. CDR3 nucleotides: TGTGCCAGCAGTGGGGACAGGGGAAACACCATATATTTT. The chain combines TRBV2 with TRBJ1-3; 8 nucleotides line up with TRBD1. V gave up 4 bases and J gave up 4 bases; unmatched junction bases: 0. Looked up from germline, CDR1 is SNHLY and CDR2 is FYNNEI. The CDR3 extends over 13 amino acids.

The chain joins TRBV5-1 to TRBJ2-1; 7 bases align to TRBD2. J lost 0 bases, V lost 3 bases, and 12 bases had no gene match. The CDR3 totals 18 residues. Germline CDR1 is SGHRS and CDR2 is YFSETQ. CDR3 amino acids: CASSSGQALADSYNEQFF. The CDR3 DNA follows: TGCGCCAGCAGCTCCGGTCAGGCCCTAGCGGACTCCTACAATGAGCAGTTCTTC.

As for this clone: Other DNA sequences within the sample encode an identical CDR3. The chain joins TRBV6-5 to TRBJ1-5, with 9 positions matching TRBD1. J gave up 4 bases and V 6 bases, and 4 bases lay outside the gene matches. CDR1 MNHEY and CDR2 SVGAGI come from the germline V gene. This CDR3 contains 14 residues. CDR3 residues: CASSQGQGNQPQHF. The CDR3 nucleotides read TGTGCCAGCAGCCAGGGACAGGGTAATCAGCCCCAGCATTTT.

This sequence joins TRBV27 and TRBJ2-7; 10 nucleotides align to TRBD2. The length of the CDR3 is 15 residues. CDR1 is MNHEY, CDR2 SMNVEV, per germline (reference sequence). J was trimmed by 2 bases and V by 6 bases; bases with no gene match: 7. CDR3 in DNA: TGTGCCAGCAGCGGGGGACTAGCGTTTACCTACGAGCAGTACTTC. Translating it yields CASSGGLAFTYEQYF.

The rearrangement joins TRBV20-1 to TRBJ1-4; no clear D. Germline CDR1 and CDR2: DFQATT and SNEGSKA (reference sequence). V lost 6 bases, J lost 5 bases, and 7 bases lay in between. This CDR3 comprises 11 residues. The CDR3 sequence: CSAGRNEKLFF. The CDR3 nucleotides are TGCAGTGCCGGGAGGAATGAAAAACTGTTTTTT.

As DNA, the CDR3 is TGTGCCAGTAGTACGCAGGGGCGTAGGTATGGCTACACCTTC. Its protein is CASSTQGRRYGYTF. The chain is built from TRBV19 and TRBJ1-2; D perhaps matches TRBD1 (6 bases). Germline assignment: CDR1 LNHDA and CDR2 SQIVND (reference sequence). V was shortened by 4 bases and J by 5 bases, with 14 bases between the two germline ends. CDR3 length: 14 amino acids.

About this clone itself: The sample carries other DNA sequences with the same CDR3. The chain links TRBV5-4 to TRBJ2-5; unclear D gene. CDR1 is SGHNT and CDR2 is YYREEE in the germline V gene (reference sequence). Trimming removed 0 bases from V and 3 bases from J, with 6 bases in between. The CDR3 totals 13 residues. CDR3 nucleotides: TGTGCCAGCAGCTTGGCCGGCAAAGAGACCCAGTACTTC. Its protein product is CASSLAGKETQYF. Full variable domain (outside the CDR3, taken from reference TRBV5-4 and TRBJ2-5): ETGVTQSPTHLIKTRGQQVTLRCSSQSGHNTVSWYQQALGQGPQFIFQYYREEENGRGNFPPRFSGLQFPNYSSELNVNALELDDSALYLCASSLAGKETQYFGPGTRLLVL.

The CDR3 sequence is CASSLAGIQETQYF. The CDR3 DNA reads TGTGCCAGCAGCTTGGCCGGAATCCAAGAGACCCAGTACTTC. The J gene is TRBJ2-5, the V gene TRBV7-2; the D is unclear. The length of the CDR3 is 14 residues. In germline, CDR1 is SGHTA, CDR2 FQGNSA. V was clipped by 3 bases and J by 1 base, with 9 bases between them.

The chain uses TRBV10-1 and TRBJ2-7; possibly TRBD2 for D (5 bases). CDR3 length: 13 amino acids. Germline loops: CDR1 WNHNN, CDR2 SYGVQD (reference sequence). Trimming shortened V by 6 bases and J by 1 base, and 10 bases separated the two germline ends. The CDR3 sequence: CASRAGLSYEQYF. CDR3 DNA sequence: TGCGCCAGCAGGGCAGGACTGTCCTACGAGCAGTACTTC.

The chain carries TRBV2 and TRBJ1-6, with D possibly TRBD1 on 5 matching bases. CDR3 size: 16 residues. Trimming shortened V by 6 bases and J by 0 bases, and 12 bases separated the two germline ends. Per germline, CDR1 SNHLY and CDR2 FYNNEI. The DNA of the CDR3 is TGTGCCAGCAGCCTACAGGCGGCCTCCTATAATTCACCCCTCCACTTT. Protein product: CASSLQAASYNSPLHF.

V is TRBV2 and J is TRBJ2-2, with D unclear. Trimming cost V 3 bases and J 7 bases, with 12 bases left between them. The CDR3 runs 14 residues. Germline CDR1 is SNHLY and CDR2 is FYNNEI. The CDR3 bases are TGTGCCAGCAGTGAGCTCCACTCATACGGGGAGCTGTTTTTT. Translating it yields CASSELHSYGELFF.

V usage is TRBV28 and J usage is TRBJ1-3; tentative D call: TRBD1 (6 bases). Trimming stripped 5 bases from V and 2 bases from J, with 13 bases between. This CDR3 spans 15 amino acids. Germline-derived CDR1 and CDR2 are MDHEN and SYDVKM. The CDR3 reads CASSPNYRAGNTIYF. The DNA of the CDR3 is TGTGCCAGCAGTCCCAACTACAGGGCTGGAAACACCATATATTTT.

The chain combines TRBV4-2 with TRBJ2-3, with 8 positions matching TRBD2. The CDR3 spans 16 residues. CDR1 and CDR2 (germline): LGHNA, YNFKEQ. Trimming took 0 bases from V and 0 from J; bases not matched to a gene: 2. CDR3 region: CASSQDTSGSTDTQYF. Here the CDR3 DNA reads TGTGCCAGCAGCCAAGATACTAGCGGAAGCACAGATACGCAGTATTTT.